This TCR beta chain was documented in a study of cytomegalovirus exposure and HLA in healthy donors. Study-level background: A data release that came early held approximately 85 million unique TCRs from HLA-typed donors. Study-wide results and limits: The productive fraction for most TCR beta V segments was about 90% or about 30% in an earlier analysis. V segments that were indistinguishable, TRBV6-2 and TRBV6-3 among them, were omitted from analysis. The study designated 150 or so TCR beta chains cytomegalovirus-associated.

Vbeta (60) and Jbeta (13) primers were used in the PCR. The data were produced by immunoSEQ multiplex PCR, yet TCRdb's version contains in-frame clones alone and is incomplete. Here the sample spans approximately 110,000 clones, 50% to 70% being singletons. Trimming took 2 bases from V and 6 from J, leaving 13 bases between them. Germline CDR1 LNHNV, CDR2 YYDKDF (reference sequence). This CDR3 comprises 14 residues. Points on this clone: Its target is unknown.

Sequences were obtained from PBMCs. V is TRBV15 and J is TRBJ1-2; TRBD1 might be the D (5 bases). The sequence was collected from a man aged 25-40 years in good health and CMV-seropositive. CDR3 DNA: TGTGCCACCAGCAGACCCGGGGAGGGGAATGGCTACACCTTC. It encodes CATSRPGEGNGYTF.